This TCR beta chain was documented in a study of blood T cell repertoires in COVID-19. Assay used: immunoSEQ multiplex PCR; TCRdb lists only in-frame clones, some missing. The sample comprises 200,000 to 300,000 clones, around 88% of which are singletons, and 4.1% rests with the top ten. The CDR3 spans 15 residues. The V end was cut by 1 base, the J end by 0 bases, with 7 bases between. The germline gives CDR1 SGHTA, CDR2 FQGNSA. Source material: PBMCs or T cells enriched from blood (not recorded which). This chain joins TRBV7-2 and TRBJ1-5; D possibly corresponds to TRBD1 (5 bases). This TCR was recovered from a woman aged 25 to 45 who had recovered from COVID-19. The CDR3 nucleotides read TGTGCCAGCAGCTTAGGGGGGGATAGCAATCAGCCCCAGCATTTT. It is translated as CASSLGGDSNQPQHF.